This T cell receptor beta chain was sequenced during a study of blood T cell repertoires in COVID-19. The participants were between about 18 and 90 years old and came from about two dozen US areas. Two consecutive negative NP/OP PCR tests, clearance, or resolved symptoms defined Cohort 3 recovery. The V gene end was trimmed by 4 bases and the J gene end by 0 bases; junction bases not matched to a gene: 1. The CDR3 runs 15 residues. CDR1 LNHDA and CDR2 SQIVND come from the germline V gene (reference sequence). Authors' analysis steps: Amplification with reference gene primers provided the estimates of nucleated cell counts. The protocol was immunoSEQ multiplex PCR, while the TCRdb copy is restricted to in-frame clones and leaves out a portion. V, J and clone size are taken as reported in that table, and D and trimming were inferred from the DNA itself. Here the sample spans a few hundred thousand clones, 75% to 90% being singletons.

The sequencing sample was made of PBMCs or T cells enriched from blood (not recorded which). This TCR was sampled from a man younger than 35 who had recovered from COVID-19. The chain recombines TRBV19 with TRBJ2-7, with TRBD2 matching 12 bases. Here the CDR3 reads CASSRTSGNSYEQYF. CDR3 bases: TGTGCCAGTAGTAGGACTAGCGGGAACTCCTACGAGCAGTACTTC.